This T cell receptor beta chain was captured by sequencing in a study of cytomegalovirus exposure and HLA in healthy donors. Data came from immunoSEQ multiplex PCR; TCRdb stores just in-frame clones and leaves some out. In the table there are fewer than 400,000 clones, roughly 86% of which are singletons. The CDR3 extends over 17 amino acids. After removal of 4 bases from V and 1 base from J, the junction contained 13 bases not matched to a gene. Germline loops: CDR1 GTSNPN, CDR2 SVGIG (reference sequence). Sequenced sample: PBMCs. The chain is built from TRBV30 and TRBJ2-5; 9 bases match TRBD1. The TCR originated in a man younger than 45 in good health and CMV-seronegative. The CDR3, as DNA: TGTGCCTGGACGGGACAGGGACAACTTATGCGCCAAGAGACCCAGTACTTC. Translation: CAWTGQGQLMRQETQYF.